These 23 T cell receptor beta chains share one sample of origin, sequenced in a study of CD8 T cells in Susac syndrome. RNA amounts of roughly 0.45 to 1 ug underwent reverse transcription with random hexamers. TCRdb recomputed calls from the immunoSEQ multiplex PCR reads with MiXCR, one row per CDR3 protein. The sample consists of about 180,000 distinct CDR3 sequences, around 94% of them appearing once. Sample: CD4+ T cells from PBMCs. The receptors were gathered from a human donor with Susac syndrome.

The chain is built from TRBV5-1 and TRBJ1-2; 10 positions match TRBD1. The CDR3 spans 14 residues. V shed 3 bases and J 6 bases; nucleotides not matched to a gene: 5. From germline, CDR1 is SGHRS and CDR2 YFSETQ. This CDR3 reads CASSSPGQGNGYTF. The CDR3 coding sequence is TGCGCCAGCAGCTCACCGGGACAGGGGAATGGCTACACCTTC.

This clonotype was observed a single time. The rearrangement joins TRBV5-6 to TRBJ2-3; 7 bases agree with TRBD2. The CDR3 loop spans 15 amino acids. Losses at the gene ends were 0 bases for V and 3 bases for J; bases not matched to a gene: 4. CDR1 is SGHDT and CDR2 is YYEEEE in the germline V gene. The CDR3 sequence is CASSLAAGETDTQYF. In nucleotides, the CDR3 is TGTGCCAGCAGCTTGGCTGCGGGAGAGACAGATACGCAGTATTTT.

A word on this clonotype: The junction departs from germline at one end; a sequencing error may be responsible. The chain uses TRBV4-2 and TRBJ1-5, with D unclear. This CDR3 comprises 14 residues. CDR1 is LGHNA, CDR2 YNFKEQ, per germline. The DNA for the CDR3 is TGTGCCAGCAGCCAAGATGCAGGCAAACAGCCCCAGCATTTT. It yields the protein CASSQDAGKQPQHF.

The chain joins TRBV30 to TRBJ2-7; TRBD2 matches 7 bases. Germline-derived CDR1 and CDR2 are GTSNPN and SVGIG (reference sequence). This CDR3 region has 15 residues. After removal of 0 bases from V and 5 bases from J, the junction contained 10 bases not matched to a gene. The CDR3 loop is CAWSVRGRVKDEQYF. As DNA, the CDR3 is TGTGCCTGGAGTGTACGGGGGAGGGTGAAGGACGAGCAGTACTTC. Variable domain in full (rest from reference TRBV30 and TRBJ2-7): SQTIHQWPATLVQPVGSPLSLECTVEGTSNPNLYWYRQAAGRGLQLLFYSVGIGQISSEVPQNLSASRPQDRQFILSSKKLLLSDSGFYLCAWSVRGRVKDEQYFGPGTRLTVT.

This chain uses TRBV30 with TRBJ1-1, with a weak D call TRBD1 (5 bases). V was cut by 0 bases and J by 1 base, with 9 bases left in between. CDR1 and CDR2 from the germline V gene are GTSNPN and SVGIG (reference sequence). The CDR3 extends over 14 amino acids. The CDR3 DNA reads TGTGCCTGGAGTGTAAAGGGGAGGAACACTGAAGCTTTCTTT. Its protein product is CAWSVKGRNTEAFF.

The chain uses TRBV5-4 and TRBJ2-6; D not resolved. Trimming removed 0 bases from V and 0 bases from J, with 7 bases in between. There are 16 residues in the CDR3. CDR1 SGHNT and CDR2 YYREEE come from the germline V gene (reference sequence). DNA of the CDR3: TGTGCCAGCAGCTTGGGGTCCAGCTCTGGGGCCAACGTCCTGACTTTC. The encoded protein is CASSLGSSSGANVLTF.

The chain recombines TRBV4-3 with TRBJ1-4; D remains unclear. The germline CDR1 and CDR2 sequences are LGHNA and YSLEER. Trimming shortened V by 0 bases and J by 5 bases, and 7 bases separated the two germline ends. CDR3 length: 14 amino acids. Here the CDR3 DNA reads TGCGCCAGCAGCCAAGATCAGCAGAATGAAAAACTGTTTTTT. Protein product: CASSQDQQNEKLFF.

V and J are TRBV12-3 or TRBV12-4 and TRBJ2-2, with D possibly TRBD1 on 5 matching bases. V was trimmed by 3 bases and J by 1 base, leaving 9 bases between them. The CDR3 sequence is 15 residues long. DNA for the CDR3: TGTGCCAGCAGTTTGGGGCCCTTGAACACCGGGGAGCTGTTTTTT. It codes for CASSLGPLNTGELFF.

This chain links TRBV28 with TRBJ1-5; maybe TRBD1 (5 bases). CDR3 size: 13 residues. Trimming left V 7 bases short and J 9 bases short, with 16 bases between. CDR1 is MDHEN, CDR2 SYDVKM, per germline. CDR3 in DNA: TGTGCCAGCATTTCGGGACTGCGGTCGCCCCAGCATTTT. It codes for CASISGLRSPQHF.

V and J are TRBV2 and TRBJ1-1; TRBD1 aligns across 7 bases. This CDR3 contains 14 residues. The V gene's germline CDR1 is SNHLY and CDR2 FYNNEI. The junction had 8 bases not matched to a gene; V was cut back by 5 bases and J by 5 bases. CDR3 nucleotide sequence: TGTGCCAGCAGTAAGAACAGGGGTGGGACTGAAGCTTTCTTT. It translates to CASSKNRGGTEAFF.

The chain has TRBV4-2 and TRBJ2-3, with TRBD2 as a possible D gene (6 bases). V was shortened by 7 bases and J by 2 bases, with 25 bases between the two germline ends. Looked up from germline, CDR1 is LGHNA and CDR2 is YNFKEQ. This CDR3 spans 18 amino acids. CDR3 bases: TGTGCCAGCAAGGCCACGGGTCTAGCGTCAGTTTCCACAGATACGCAGTATTTT. Encoded protein: CASKATGLASVSTDTQYF.

This chain connects TRBV5-4 to TRBJ1-2; possible D gene TRBD1, 5 bases. CDR1 and CDR2 (germline): SGHNT, YYREEE (reference sequence). Trimming cost V 1 base and J 7 bases, with 14 bases left between them. This CDR3 region has 14 residues. The chain's CDR3 is CASSLIEGAGGYTF. DNA of the CDR3: TGTGCCAGCAGCTTGATTGAAGGGGCCGGTGGCTACACCTTC.

The chain links TRBV2 to TRBJ1-4, with a tentative D call TRBD1 (5 bases). The CDR3 has 15 amino acids. V was clipped by 7 bases and J by 7 bases, with 19 bases between them. The germline gives CDR1 SNHLY, CDR2 FYNNEI. This chain's CDR3 is CASTLEGRSSEKLFF. The CDR3 coding sequence is TGTGCCAGCACTCTAGAGGGACGTTCAAGTGAAAAACTGTTTTTT.

This clonotype appeared once. The rearrangement uses TRBV14 and TRBJ1-2; 7 positions agree with TRBD1. Germline V CDR1 and CDR2: SGHDN, FVKESK. V was pared by 5 bases and J by 4 bases, with 4 bases of the junction left unmatched. The CDR3 is 13 residues long. CDR3 in amino acids: CASSYGTVYGYTF. The CDR3 coding sequence is TGTGCCAGCAGCTACGGGACAGTCTATGGCTACACCTTC.

J is TRBJ1-5 and V is TRBV6-1; D unresolved. The V gene lost 2 bases and the J gene lost 5 bases, with 13 bases spanning the gap. Germline CDR1 reads MNHNS; CDR2 reads SASEGT. The CDR3 is 15 amino acids. CDR3 in DNA: TGTGCCAGCAGTGAATTAGCTGCAGGTCATCAGCCCCAGCATTTT. Translated: CASSELAAGHQPQHF.

This chain links TRBV6-5 with TRBJ1-1, with D tentatively TRBD1 (5 bases). The V gene's germline CDR1 is MNHEY and CDR2 SVGAGI. The V gene lost 2 bases and the J gene lost 10 bases, with 11 bases spanning the gap. The CDR3 is 12 amino acids. CDR3 in amino acids: CASSYRGQGAFF. The CDR3 nucleotides are TGTGCCAGCAGTTACAGAGGACAAGGAGCTTTCTTT.

This chain links TRBV6-2 or TRBV6-3 with TRBJ2-5; weak D call: TRBD2 (5 bases). Trimming took off 8 bases at V and 5 bases at J, with 9 bases between the two ends. Germline V CDR1 and CDR2: MNHEY, SVGEGT. The length of the CDR3 is 11 residues. The CDR3 loop is CASGRGETQYF. In nucleotides, the CDR3 is TGTGCCAGCGGGAGAGGCGAGACCCAGTACTTC.

V usage is TRBV19 and J usage is TRBJ2-5; 7 positions match TRBD2. CDR3 length: 13 amino acids. Trimming removed 6 bases from V and 5 bases from J; junction bases left unmatched: 6. Germline V CDR1 and CDR2: LNHDA, SQIVND (reference sequence). This CDR3 is CASRPRGGETQYF. DNA for the CDR3: TGTGCCAGTAGGCCTCGGGGAGGGGAGACCCAGTACTTC.

This clonotype has a single count. The V gene is TRBV6-2 or TRBV6-3, the J gene TRBJ1-1; D is uncertain. CDR3 length: 14 residues. V lost 0 bases and J 1 base, leaving 6 bases between the germline ends. Per germline, CDR1 MNHEY and CDR2 SVGEGT. In DNA, the CDR3 is TGTGCCAGCAGTTACTCGAGCAGGAACACTGAAGCTTTCTTT. This gives the protein CASSYSSRNTEAFF.

The genes are TRBV5-1 and TRBJ2-1, with D possibly TRBD2 on 6 matching bases. Germline V gene sequence: CDR1 SGHRS, CDR2 YFSETQ. The CDR3 sequence is 14 residues long. Trimming took 0 bases from V and 14 from J, leaving 18 bases between them. Here the CDR3 reads CASSLEASEDQEFF. The CDR3 DNA sequence: TGCGCCAGCAGCTTGGAGGCTAGCGAGGATCAGGAGTTCTTC.

The chain carries TRBV27 and TRBJ1-5; a weak D match, TRBD1 (5 bases). Germline V CDR1 and CDR2: MNHEY, SMNVEV (reference sequence). This CDR3 has 16 residues. Trimming removed 5 bases at V and 0 bases at J, with 14 bases between. CDR3 nucleotide sequence: TGTGCCAGCAGTCTAAGACAGCCTTATAGCAATCAGCCCCAGCATTTT. It codes for CASSLRQPYSNQPQHF.

The CDR3 sequence is CASSPSREQYF. CDR3 in DNA: TGTGCCAGCTCACCTTCGAGGGAGCAGTACTTC. The J gene is TRBJ2-7, the V gene TRBV18, with no clear D. Germline V gives CDR1 KGHSH, CDR2 LQKENI. CDR3 length: 11 residues. The ends were cut back, 3 bases at V and 7 bases at J, with 7 bases in the middle.

The chain combines TRBV30 with TRBJ2-7; 11 bases line up with TRBD1. Germline CDR1 and CDR2: GTSNPN and SVGIG (reference sequence). J lost 3 bases, V lost 0 bases, and 1 base had no gene match. The CDR3 spans 14 residues. CDR3 nucleotides: TGTGCCTGGAGTGTAGGGACAGGGGGCTACGAGCAGTACTTC. Translation gives CAWSVGTGGYEQYF.